This T cell receptor beta chain was recorded in a study of PD-L1 blockade in urothelial cancer. Across the study: Researchers looked at the blood 3 weeks (second dose) and 6 weeks after treatment began.

Time point given: pretreatment peripheral blood. CDR1 and CDR2 (germline): KGHSH, LQKENI. J lost 6 bases, V lost 2 bases, and 12 bases had no gene match. There are 17 residues in the CDR3. Repertoires were generated with immunoSEQ multiplex PCR, while TCRdb's copy carries only in-frame clones and drops some. The table lists 50,000 or so clones, about 86% of them singletons. This material consisted of PBMCs, taken around atezolizumab (anti-PD-L1) treatment. The clonotype originates from a man aged 55 to 69 with urothelial cancer. The genes are TRBV18 and TRBJ2-7; 11 bases are a match to TRBD2. Here the CDR3 reads CASSPLLAGDGFSEQYF. The DNA of the CDR3 is TGTGCCAGCTCACCATTACTAGCGGGGGACGGATTCTCCGAGCAGTACTTC.